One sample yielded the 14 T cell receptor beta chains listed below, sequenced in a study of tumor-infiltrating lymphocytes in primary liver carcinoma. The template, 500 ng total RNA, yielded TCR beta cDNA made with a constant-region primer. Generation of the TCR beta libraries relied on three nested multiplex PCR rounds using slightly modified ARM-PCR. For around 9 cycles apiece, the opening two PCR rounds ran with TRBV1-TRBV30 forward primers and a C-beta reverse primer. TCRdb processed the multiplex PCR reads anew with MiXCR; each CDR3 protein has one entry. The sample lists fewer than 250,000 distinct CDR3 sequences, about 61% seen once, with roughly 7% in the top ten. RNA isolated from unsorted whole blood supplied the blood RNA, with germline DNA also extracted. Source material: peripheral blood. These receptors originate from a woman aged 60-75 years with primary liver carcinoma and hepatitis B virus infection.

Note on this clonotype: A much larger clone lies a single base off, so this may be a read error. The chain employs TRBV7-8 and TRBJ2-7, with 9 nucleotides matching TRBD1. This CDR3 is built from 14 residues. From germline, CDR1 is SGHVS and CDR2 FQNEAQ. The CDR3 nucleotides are TGTGCCAACAGCACAACAGGGGGCTCCGGGGAGCAGTACTTC. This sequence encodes CANSTTGGSGEQYF.

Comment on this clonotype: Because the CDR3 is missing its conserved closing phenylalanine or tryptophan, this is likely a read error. The CDR3 DNA reads as TGTGCCACCAGAGCGGGGGACTCCTATAGTGAGCAGTTCTAC. Amino acid sequence: CATRAGDSYSEQFY. The V and J genes are TRBV6-1 and TRBJ2-1; 8 nucleotides line up with TRBD2. CDR3 size: 14 residues. Per the germline V gene, CDR1 is MNHNS and CDR2 is SASEGT. V shed 10 bases, J shed 9 bases, and the junction held 14 bases outside the gene matches.

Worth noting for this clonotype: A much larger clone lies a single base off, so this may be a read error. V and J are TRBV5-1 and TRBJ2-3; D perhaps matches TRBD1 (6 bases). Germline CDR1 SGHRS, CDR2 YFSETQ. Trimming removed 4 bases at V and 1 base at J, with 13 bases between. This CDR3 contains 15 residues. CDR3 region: CASSGEQGRTDTQYF. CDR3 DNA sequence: TGCGCCAGCAGCGGTGAACAGGGACGCACAGATACGCAGTATTTT. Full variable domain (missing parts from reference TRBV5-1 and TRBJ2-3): KAGVTQTPRYLIKTRGQQVTLSCSPISGHRSVSWYQQTPGQGLQFLFEYFSETQRNKGNFPGRFSGRQFSNSRSEMNVSTLELGDSALYLCASSGEQGRTDTQYFGPGTRLTVL.

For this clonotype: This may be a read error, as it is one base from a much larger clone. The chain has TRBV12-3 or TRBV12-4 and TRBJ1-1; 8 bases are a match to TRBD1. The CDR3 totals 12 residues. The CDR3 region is CVSSRDRGEAFF. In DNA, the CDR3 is TGTGTCAGCAGCCGTGACAGGGGTGAAGCTTTCTTT.

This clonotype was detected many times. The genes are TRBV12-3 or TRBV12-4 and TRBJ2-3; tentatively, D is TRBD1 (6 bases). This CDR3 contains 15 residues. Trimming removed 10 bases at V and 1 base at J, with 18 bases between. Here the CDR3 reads CAIQNGTYRTDTQYF. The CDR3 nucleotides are TGTGCCATCCAGAATGGGACATATCGCACAGATACGCAGTATTTT.

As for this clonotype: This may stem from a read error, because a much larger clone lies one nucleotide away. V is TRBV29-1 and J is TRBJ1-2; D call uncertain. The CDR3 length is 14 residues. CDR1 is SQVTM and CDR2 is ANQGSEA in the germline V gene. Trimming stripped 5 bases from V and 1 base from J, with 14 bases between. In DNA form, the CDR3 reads TGCAGCGTTCGAAATCCGGGAGTTAACTATGGCTACACCTTC. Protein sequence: CSVRNPGVNYGYTF.

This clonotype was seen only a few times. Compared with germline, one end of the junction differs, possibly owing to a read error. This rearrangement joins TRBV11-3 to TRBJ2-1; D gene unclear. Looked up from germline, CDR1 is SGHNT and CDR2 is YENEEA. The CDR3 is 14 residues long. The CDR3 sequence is CVSSSQSSYNELFF. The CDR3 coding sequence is TGTGTCAGCAGCTCCCAGAGCTCCTACAATGAGCTGTTCTTC.

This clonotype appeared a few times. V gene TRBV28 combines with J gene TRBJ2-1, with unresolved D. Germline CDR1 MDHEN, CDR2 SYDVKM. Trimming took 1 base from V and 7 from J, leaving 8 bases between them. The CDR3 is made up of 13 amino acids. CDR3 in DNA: TGTGCCAGCAGTTTATTCCGGGTTAATGAGCAGTTCTTC. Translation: CASSLFRVNEQFF.

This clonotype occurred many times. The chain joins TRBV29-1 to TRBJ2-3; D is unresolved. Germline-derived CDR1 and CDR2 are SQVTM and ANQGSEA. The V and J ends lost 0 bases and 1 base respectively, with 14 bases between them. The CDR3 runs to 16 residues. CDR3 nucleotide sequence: TGCAGCGTTGAAGATCTTACGGCAGAGGGCACAGATACGCAGTATTTT. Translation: CSVEDLTAEGTDTQYF.

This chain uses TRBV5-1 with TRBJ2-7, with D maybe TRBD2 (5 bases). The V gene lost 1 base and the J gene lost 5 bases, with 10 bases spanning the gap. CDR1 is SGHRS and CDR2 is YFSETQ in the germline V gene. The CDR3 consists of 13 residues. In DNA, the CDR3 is TGCGCCAGCAGCTTGAACCCGGGGAACGAGCAGTACTTC. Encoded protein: CASSLNPGNEQYF.

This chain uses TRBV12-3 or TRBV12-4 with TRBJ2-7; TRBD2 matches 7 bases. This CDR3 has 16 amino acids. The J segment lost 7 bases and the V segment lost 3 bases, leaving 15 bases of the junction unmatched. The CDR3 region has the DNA TGTGCCAGCAGTTTTCGTATTGGCGGGAGAACGAGGGAGCAGTACTTC. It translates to CASSFRIGGRTREQYF.

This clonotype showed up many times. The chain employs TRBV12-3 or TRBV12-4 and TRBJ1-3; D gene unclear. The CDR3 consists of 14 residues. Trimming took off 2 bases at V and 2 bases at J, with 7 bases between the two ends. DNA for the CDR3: TGTGCCAGCAGTTTACGGGTACCTGGAAACACCATATATTTT. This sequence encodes CASSLRVPGNTIYF.

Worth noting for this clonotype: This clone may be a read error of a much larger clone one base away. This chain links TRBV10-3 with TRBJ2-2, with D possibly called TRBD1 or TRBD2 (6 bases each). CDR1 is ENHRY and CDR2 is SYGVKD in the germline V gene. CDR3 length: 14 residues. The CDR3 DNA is TGTGTCATCACCGCCGGAGGGGGGACCGGGGAGCTGTTTTTT. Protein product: CVITAGGGTGELFF.

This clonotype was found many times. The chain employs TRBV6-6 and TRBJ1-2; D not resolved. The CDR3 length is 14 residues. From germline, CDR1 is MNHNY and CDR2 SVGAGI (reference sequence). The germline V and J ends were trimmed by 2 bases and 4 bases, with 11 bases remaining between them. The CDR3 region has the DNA TGTGCCAGCAGTTACAAGGGCGCGACCTATGGCTACACCTTC. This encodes CASSYKGATYGYTF.